These 19 T cell receptor beta chains share one sample of origin, sequenced in a study of radiation and T cells in renal cell carcinoma. This sample's treatment: treatment-naive control, cytoreductive nephrectomy. TCRdb's table, derived via immunoSEQ multiplex PCR, lists solely in-frame clones and lacks some. The sample has some 4,000 clones, 76% seen once. The sample was tumor tissue, taken from a patient whose treatment was nephrectomy without radiotherapy. All receptors derive from a man over 45 with renal cell carcinoma.

The chain links TRBV6-6 to TRBJ2-2; D is ambiguous. The length of the CDR3 is 12 residues. The V gene's germline CDR1 is MNHNY and CDR2 SVGAGI (reference sequence). Trimming stripped 6 bases from V and 7 bases from J, with 9 bases between. The DNA of the CDR3 is TGTGCCAGCAGGGGTTCAAGCGGGGAGCTGTTTTTT. Amino acids: CASRGSSGELFF.

The chain carries TRBV6-5 and TRBJ2-1; D possibly corresponds to TRBD1 (6 bases). The length of the CDR3 is 15 residues. V lost 3 bases to trimming and J lost 1 base, with 10 bases between them. Germline V gene data show CDR1 as MNHEY and CDR2 as SVGAGI. CDR3 in amino acids: CASSYSGDSYNEQFF. DNA for the CDR3: TGTGCCAGCAGTTATTCAGGGGATTCCTACAATGAGCAGTTCTTC.

The chain couples TRBV10-3 to TRBJ2-6, with a tentative D call TRBD2 (6 bases). The germline CDR1 and CDR2 sequences are ENHRY and SYGVKD. This CDR3 is built from 16 residues. V was pared by 7 bases and J by 0 bases, with 13 bases between. The CDR3 DNA reads as TGTGCCATCAATAGGGACTTCAGCTCTGGGGCCAACGTCCTGACTTTC. Amino acid sequence: CAINRDFSSGANVLTF.

The CDR3 bases are TGTGCCAGCAGTACCGACAGGGGTTACGCCTATGGCTACACCTTC. This codes for CASSTDRGYAYGYTF. The chain combines TRBV6-1 with TRBJ1-2; TRBD1 matches 8 bases. From germline, CDR1 is MNHNS and CDR2 SASEGT. This CDR3 contains 15 residues. The trim removed 5 bases at V and 4 bases at J, leaving 9 bases unmatched.

This clone was seen just once. Different DNA sequences within this sample yield the same CDR3. CDR3 bases: TGTGCCAGCAGCTTGGGGACAGCGATGAACACTGAAGCTTTCTTT. Its translation: CASSLGTAMNTEAFF. J is TRBJ1-1 and V is TRBV5-6; D may be TRBD1 (6 bases). CDR1 is SGHDT and CDR2 is YYEEEE in the germline V gene. The V gene lost 0 bases and the J gene lost 0 bases, with 9 bases spanning the gap. This CDR3 spans 15 amino acids. The whole variable domain, remainder taken from reference TRBV5-6 and TRBJ1-1, is DAGVTQSPTHLIKTRGQQVTLRCSPKSGHDTVSWYQQALGQGPQFIFQYYEEEERQRGNFPDRFSGHQFPNYSSELNVNALLLGDSALYLCASSLGTAMNTEAFFGQGTRLTVV.

This chain connects TRBV7-9 to TRBJ2-7; possible D gene TRBD2, 6 bases. Trimming stripped 1 base from V and 0 bases from J, with 13 bases between. Germline V gives CDR1 SEHNR, CDR2 FQNEAQ (reference sequence). There are 16 residues in the CDR3. CDR3 bases: TGTGCCAGCAGCTTAGTCGGCGGGGCCCACTCCTACGAGCAGTACTTC. It yields the protein CASSLVGGAHSYEQYF.

The chain carries TRBV30 and TRBJ2-2, with D possibly TRBD2 on 6 matching bases. The CDR3 length is 13 residues. Trimming cost V 0 bases and J 6 bases, with 8 bases left between them. The germline V gene encodes CDR1 GTSNPN and CDR2 SVGIG (reference sequence). The CDR3 spells CAWSVPGAGELFF. In nucleotides, the CDR3 is TGTGCCTGGAGTGTACCGGGGGCCGGGGAGCTGTTTTTT.

This clone was counted between two and nine times. The chain couples TRBV11-2 to TRBJ2-7; D gene ambiguous. V was pared by 4 bases and J by 5 bases, with 18 bases between. The CDR3 contains 15 residues. The germline CDR1 and CDR2 sequences are SGHAT and FQNNGV. The CDR3 DNA reads TGTGCCAGCAGCTCCCTTCAGCAGTTGGCGAACGAGCAGTACTTC. Protein sequence: CASSSLQQLANEQYF. Complete variable domain (other parts from reference TRBV11-2 and TRBJ2-7): EAGVAQSPRYKIIEKRQSVAFWCNPISGHATLYWYQQILGQGPKLLIQFQNNGVVDDSQLPKDRFSAERLKGVDSTLKIQPAKLEDSAVYLCASSSLQQLANEQYFGPGTRLTVT.

This chain uses TRBV5-4 with TRBJ2-7, with 7 bases fitting TRBD1. The CDR3 extends over 14 amino acids. After removal of 4 bases from V and 2 bases from J, the junction contained 6 bases not matched to a gene. Per germline, CDR1 SGHNT and CDR2 YYREEE (reference sequence). In DNA form, the CDR3 reads TGTGCCAGCAGCGAAATTACAGGGGCCTACGAGCAGTACTTC. This codes for CASSEITGAYEQYF.

The chain recombines TRBV30 with TRBJ2-6; D is perhaps TRBD2 (6 bases). Germline CDR1 is GTSNPN and CDR2 is SVGIG (reference sequence). The V end lost 4 bases, the J end lost 4 bases, and 17 bases lay between the germline ends. The CDR3 is 16 residues long. The CDR3 here is CAWTSFRAGGANVLTF. The CDR3 DNA sequence: TGTGCCTGGACTTCATTCAGGGCGGGGGGGGCCAACGTCCTGACTTTC.

The chain carries TRBV14 and TRBJ2-1, with 7 bases identical to TRBD2. The germline V gene has CDR1 SGHDN and CDR2 FVKESK. The V and J ends lost 9 bases and 5 bases, in that order; junction bases with no gene match: 16. The CDR3 loop spans 16 amino acids. The CDR3 loop reads CARPPLGRESNNEQFF. DNA for the CDR3: TGTGCCAGGCCGCCTTTAGGGCGGGAGAGCAACAATGAGCAGTTCTTC.

The V gene is TRBV6-1, the J gene TRBJ2-1, with a possible D match to TRBD2 (5 bases). The CDR3 runs to 13 residues. CDR1 and CDR2 (germline): MNHNS, SASEGT. V lost 4 bases to trimming and J lost 5 bases, with 9 bases between them. The DNA for the CDR3 is TGTGCCAGCAGTGCTACGCGGGACAATGAGCAGTTCTTC. It translates to CASSATRDNEQFF.

This rearrangement joins TRBV6-5 to TRBJ1-2; 7 bases match TRBD1. The V segment lost 1 base and the J segment 2 bases; nucleotides outside the gene matches: 4. The germline gives CDR1 MNHEY, CDR2 SVGAGI. The CDR3 is made up of 15 amino acids. CDR3 sequence (DNA): TGTGCCAGCAGTTACTTGGGGACAGCCAACTATGGCTACACCTTC. It specifies CASSYLGTANYGYTF.

V is TRBV2 and J is TRBJ2-7, with 9 bases lining up with TRBD2. This CDR3 comprises 15 residues. Losses at the gene ends were 6 bases for V and 5 bases for J; bases not matched to a gene: 11. In germline, CDR1 is SNHLY, CDR2 FYNNEI. The CDR3 DNA sequence: TGTGCCAGCAGCCCCCGGCCTAGCGGGACCCACGAGCAGTACTTC. Encoded protein: CASSPRPSGTHEQYF.

The CDR3 region is CASRPTSGITHEQYF. The CDR3 nucleotides read TGCGCCAGCAGACCAACTAGCGGGATAACCCACGAGCAGTACTTC. This rearrangement joins TRBV5-1 to TRBJ2-7, with 10 bases aligning to TRBD2. The germline V gene encodes CDR1 SGHRS and CDR2 YFSETQ. The CDR3 is made up of 15 amino acids. With 5 bases clipped from V and 5 bases from J, the junction kept 10 bases outside the gene matches.

The chain couples TRBV6-5 to TRBJ1-2; maybe TRBD1 (5 bases). CDR1 is MNHEY, CDR2 SVGAGI, per germline. The CDR3 covers 16 residues. V lost 2 bases and J 1 base, leaving 14 bases between the germline ends. In DNA form, the CDR3 reads TGTGCCAGCAGTTACGAATGGGGCCTCCTTAACTATGGCTACACCTTC. Amino acid sequence: CASSYEWGLLNYGYTF.

This clone came up once. The rearrangement links TRBV7-2 to TRBJ1-3; possibly TRBD1 for D (5 bases). With 3 bases removed from V and 8 bases from J, the gap between germline ends came to 14 bases. From germline, CDR1 is SGHTA and CDR2 FQGNSA. The CDR3 totals 14 residues. CDR3 nucleotides: TGTGCCAGCAGCTTTGATGACAGCGGAGACACCATATATTTT. It is translated as CASSFDDSGDTIYF.

The chain recombines TRBV5-1 with TRBJ2-1, with TRBD1 as a possible D gene (5 bases). This CDR3 comprises 14 residues. The V and J ends lost 0 bases and 5 bases respectively, with 9 bases between them. CDR1 is SGHRS and CDR2 is YFSETQ in the germline V gene. CDR3 sequence reads: CASSLVTANNEQFF. Here the CDR3 DNA reads TGCGCCAGCAGCTTGGTGACAGCAAACAATGAGCAGTTCTTC.

This clone is labeled large. The chain is built from TRBV2 and TRBJ1-1, with D uncertain. Per germline, CDR1 SNHLY and CDR2 FYNNEI. Trimming cost V 3 bases and J 7 bases, with 6 bases left between them. The CDR3 runs 11 residues. CDR3 sequence reads: CASSEGFEAFF. The DNA for the CDR3 is TGTGCCAGCAGTGAGGGTTTTGAAGCTTTCTTT.